This TCR beta chain was recorded in a study of beta chain features in type 1 diabetes. Note on this clone: A read error may produce the germline difference seen at one junction end.

Blood was drawn once from each donor into heparinised tubes. The draws averaged about 110 mL. Of the isolated RNA, all was reverse transcribed, and so the sequenced material was expressed TCRB transcripts. Sequenced by immunoSEQ multiplex PCR; TCRdb stores in-frame clones only, minus some. This repertoire shows about 900,000 clones, under 20% found once; its top ten account for 0.023%. CDR1 is SEHNR and CDR2 is FQNEAQ in the germline V gene (reference sequence). This CDR3 spans 14 amino acids. The source is a young woman in good health. The genes are TRBV7-9 and TRBJ2-1, with a tentative D call TRBD1 (5 bases). The sequencing sample was made of naive CD4+ T cells from blood. The CDR3 region has the DNA TGTGCCAGCAGTTATGATAGGGGCTACGATGAGCAGTTCTTC. Its protein is CASSYDRGYDEQFF.